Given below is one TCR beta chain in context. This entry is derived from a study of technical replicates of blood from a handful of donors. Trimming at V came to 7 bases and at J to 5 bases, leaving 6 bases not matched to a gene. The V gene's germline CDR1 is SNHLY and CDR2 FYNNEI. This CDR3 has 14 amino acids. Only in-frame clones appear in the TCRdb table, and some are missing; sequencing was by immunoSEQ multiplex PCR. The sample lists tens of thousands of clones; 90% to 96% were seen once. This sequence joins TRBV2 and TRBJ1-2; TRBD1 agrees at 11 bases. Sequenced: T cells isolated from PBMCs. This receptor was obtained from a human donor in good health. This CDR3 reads CASTRGQGEYGYTF. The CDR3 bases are TGTGCCAGCACCAGGGGACAGGGGGAATATGGCTACACCTTC.